This TCR beta chain emerged from a study of CD8 T cells in Susac syndrome. The RNA, about 0.5 to 1 ug, was put through reverse transcription using random hexamers. Coverage of TCR beta CDR3 amplification by immunoSEQ multiplex PCR extended to 54 Vbeta and 13 Jbeta. A single record per CDR3 protein comes from TCRdb applying MiXCR to the immunoSEQ multiplex PCR reads. The sample has 130,000 or so distinct CDR3 sequences, 75% to 90% seen once; the top ten hold 0.45% to 0.65%. Bulk CD8+ and CD4+ cells came from magnetic negative isolation; CD8+ TEMRA by FACS. The source material was CD8+ T cells from PBMCs. This clonotype originated in a human donor with multiple sclerosis.

This CDR3 is CASSQDRAYSGANVLTF. The CDR3, as DNA: TGTGCCAGCAGCCAAGATAGGGCGTACTCTGGGGCCAACGTCCTGACTTTC. V and J are TRBV4-2 and TRBJ2-6; D is ambiguous. The length of the CDR3 is 17 residues. V lost 0 bases to trimming and J lost 0 bases, with 9 bases between them. Germline lookup yields CDR1 LGHNA and CDR2 YNFKEQ.